Following are 13 T cell receptor beta chains from one sample sequenced in a study of cytomegalovirus exposure and HLA in healthy donors. The PCR was carried out with 60 Vbeta primers and 13 Jbeta primers. Sequencing was performed with immunoSEQ multiplex PCR; in TCRdb, only in-frame clones are kept and a portion is missing. The sample contains about 220,000 clones, 60% to 80% of which appear only once. Sample: PBMCs. The receptors were sampled from a woman aged 30 to 39 in good health and CMV-seronegative.

V is TRBV4-1 and J is TRBJ1-5, with 7 bases fitting TRBD1. This CDR3 comprises 19 residues. The V segment lost 0 bases and the J segment 2 bases; nucleotides outside the gene matches: 13. Germline V gene data show CDR1 as MGHRA and CDR2 as YSYEKL. The CDR3 DNA is TGCGCCAGCAGCCAAGATAGAGGGGGCGCAACTAATCGCAATCAGCCCCAGCATTTT. It codes for CASSQDRGGATNRNQPQHF.

This chain joins TRBV29-1 and TRBJ1-2, with 9 bases that match TRBD1. The length of the CDR3 is 11 residues. Germline trimming cut 6 bases from V and 10 bases from J; bases unmatched to any gene: 6. Germline values: CDR1 SQVTM, CDR2 ANQGSEA. CDR3 amino acids: CSVYRGQDYTF. The CDR3, as DNA: TGCAGCGTCTACAGGGGGCAGGACTACACCTTC.

Of note for this clone: This sample also contains other DNA sequences that code for the same CDR3. This chain joins TRBV21-1 and TRBJ1-6. TRBV21-1 is described as a pseudogene. There are 16 residues in the CDR3. The CDR3 sequence is CASSPPPSRIDSPLHF. Written as DNA, the CDR3 is TGTGCCAGCAGCCCTCCTCCCTCGCGGATCGATTCCCCCCTCCACTTT.

The chain uses TRBV11-2 and TRBJ1-1; 7 nucleotides agree with TRBD1. This CDR3 comprises 14 residues. Germline CDR1 and CDR2: SGHAT and FQNNGV. The ends lost 5 bases at V and 6 bases at J; junction bases unmatched: 9. In nucleotides, the CDR3 is TGTGCCAGCAGCCCCCGACAGGGTTTCGCTGAAGCTTTCTTT. It codes for CASSPRQGFAEAFF.

This rearrangement joins TRBV5-5 to TRBJ1-1; tentative D call: TRBD1 (5 bases). Between the trimmed V and J ends, which lost 1 base and 1 base, there was a span of 8 bases. The germline CDR1 and CDR2 sequences are SGHKS and YYEKEE (reference sequence). This CDR3 has 14 residues. CDR3 residues: CASSLLQGNTEAFF. The CDR3 bases are TGTGCCAGCAGCTTGCTTCAGGGGAACACTGAAGCTTTCTTT. Variable domain in full (rest from reference TRBV5-5 and TRBJ1-1): DAGVTQSPTHLIKTRGQQVTLRCSPISGHKSVSWYQQVLGQGPQFIFQYYEKEERGRGNFPDRFSARQFPNYSSELNVNALLLGDSALYLCASSLLQGNTEAFFGQGTRLTVV.

About this clone itself: A junction end diverges from the germline sequence, so it may reflect a read error. This CDR3 is CASSQEFRLYTGELFF. In nucleotides, the CDR3 is TGTGCCAGCAGCCAAGAATTCCGCCTATACACCGGGGAGCTGTTTTTT. The genes are TRBV4-1 and TRBJ2-2; D uncertain. This CDR3 has 16 amino acids. Germline values: CDR1 MGHRA, CDR2 YSYEKL.

J is TRBJ2-2 and V is TRBV21-1; no DNA check was done on the table's D call, TRBD1. TRBV21-1 is recorded as a pseudogene. This CDR3 is 17 amino acids long. CDR3: CASSKGALRTNTGELFF. CDR3 coding DNA: TGTGCCAGCAGCAAAGGGGCTCTCAGAACGAACACCGGGGAGCTGTTTTTT.

This clone occurred once. The gene calls are TRBV7-3 and TRBJ1-1, with unresolved D. Germline V gene sequence: CDR1 SGHTA, CDR2 FQGTGA. The CDR3 sequence is 15 residues long. Trimming took 0 bases from V and 3 from J, leaving 11 bases between them. The CDR3 spells CASSLTPWPDTEAFF. The DNA for the CDR3 is TGTGCCAGCAGCTTAACGCCCTGGCCAGACACTGAAGCTTTCTTT.

The gene calls are TRBV2 and TRBJ2-3; a weak D match, TRBD2 (5 bases). In germline, CDR1 is SNHLY, CDR2 FYNNEI. The CDR3 runs to 15 residues. V lost 1 base and J 4 bases, leaving 12 bases between the germline ends. The CDR3 spells CASSEDGEIADTQYF. CDR3 DNA: TGTGCCAGCAGTGAAGACGGGGAGATTGCAGATACGCAGTATTTT.

The chain is built from TRBV5-1 and TRBJ2-3; TRBD2 matches 7 bases. The CDR3 length is 19 residues. The J segment lost 7 bases and the V segment lost 0 bases, leaving 20 bases of the junction unmatched. Germline V gives CDR1 SGHRS, CDR2 YFSETQ. In DNA, the CDR3 is TGCGCCAGCAGCTTGGGGGGTGCGACTAGCCCCTTTGTGGAAAATACGCAGTATTTT. This sequence encodes CASSLGGATSPFVENTQYF.

The chain couples TRBV29-1 to TRBJ2-2, with 8 bases matching TRBD2. The CDR3 runs 13 residues. Germline CDR1 SQVTM, CDR2 ANQGSEA. Germline trimming cut 3 bases from V and 8 bases from J; bases unmatched to any gene: 5. The CDR3 sequence: CSVDPAGAGELFF. CDR3 bases: TGCAGCGTTGACCCAGCGGGAGCAGGGGAGCTGTTTTTT.

The rearrangement links TRBV19 to TRBJ2-1; tentatively, D is TRBD1 (6 bases). The germline V gene encodes CDR1 LNHDA and CDR2 SQIVND (reference sequence). CDR3 length: 15 residues. V lost 8 bases to trimming and J lost 9 bases, with 23 bases between them. The CDR3 sequence is CASGNPGVSSSEQFF. The DNA of the CDR3 is TGTGCCAGTGGGAATCCAGGGGTATCTTCATCTGAGCAGTTCTTC.

This clone has a handful of counts. J is TRBJ2-1 and V is TRBV7-2; 11 positions match TRBD2. Trimming took 3 bases from V and 9 from J; bases not matched to a gene: 4. Germline V gives CDR1 SGHTA, CDR2 FQGNSA. CDR3 length: 14 amino acids. CDR3 bases: TGTGCCAGCAGCTTTAGCGGGGGGGTGAGTGAGCAGTTCTTC. This gives the protein CASSFSGGVSEQFF. Supplemented by reference TRBV7-2 and TRBJ2-1, the full variable domain reads GAGVSQSPSNKVTEKGKDVELRCDPISGHTALYWYRQSLGQGLEFLIYFQGNSAPDKSGLPSDRFSAERTGGSVSTLTIQRTQQEDSAVYLCASSFSGGVSEQFFGPGTRLTVL.